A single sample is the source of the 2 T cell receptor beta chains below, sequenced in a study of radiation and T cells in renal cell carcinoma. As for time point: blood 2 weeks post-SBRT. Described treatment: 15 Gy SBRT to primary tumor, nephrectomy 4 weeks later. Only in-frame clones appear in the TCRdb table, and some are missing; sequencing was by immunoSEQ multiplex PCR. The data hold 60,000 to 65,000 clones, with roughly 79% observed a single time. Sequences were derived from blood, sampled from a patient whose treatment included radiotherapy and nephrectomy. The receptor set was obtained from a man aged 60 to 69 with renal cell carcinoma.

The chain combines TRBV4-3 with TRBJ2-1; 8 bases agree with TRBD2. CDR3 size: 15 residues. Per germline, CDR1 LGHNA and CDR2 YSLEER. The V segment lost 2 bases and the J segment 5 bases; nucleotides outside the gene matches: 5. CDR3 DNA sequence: TGCGCCAGCAGCCAACGGACTAGCATTAACAATGAGCAGTTCTTC. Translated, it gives CASSQRTSINNEQFF.

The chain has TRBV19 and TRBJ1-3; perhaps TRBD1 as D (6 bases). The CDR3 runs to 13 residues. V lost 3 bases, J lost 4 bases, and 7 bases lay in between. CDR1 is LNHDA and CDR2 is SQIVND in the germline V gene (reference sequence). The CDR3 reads CASSIGQGNTIYF. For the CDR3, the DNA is TGTGCCAGTAGTATCGGACAGGGAAACACCATATATTTT.